This paragraph covers one TCR beta chain sequence. The source of the sample is a study of control samples from healthy donors and cancer patients. The ends were cut back, 6 bases at V and 7 bases at J, with 10 bases in the middle. The V gene's germline CDR1 is MNHEY and CDR2 SVGAGI. CDR3 length equals 12 residues. The table came from immunoSEQ multiplex PCR; TCRdb's copy has only in-frame clones and leaves some out. The table shows tens of thousands of clones, with around 82% occurring only once. The origin of this receptor is a man between 50 and 59 years old in good health. The rearrangement joins TRBV6-5 to TRBJ1-5; D is possibly TRBD1 (6 bases). The sequenced sample was blood. CDR3 protein: CASRDSWQPQHF. The CDR3 bases are TGTGCCAGCAGGGACAGTTGGCAGCCCCAGCATTTT.